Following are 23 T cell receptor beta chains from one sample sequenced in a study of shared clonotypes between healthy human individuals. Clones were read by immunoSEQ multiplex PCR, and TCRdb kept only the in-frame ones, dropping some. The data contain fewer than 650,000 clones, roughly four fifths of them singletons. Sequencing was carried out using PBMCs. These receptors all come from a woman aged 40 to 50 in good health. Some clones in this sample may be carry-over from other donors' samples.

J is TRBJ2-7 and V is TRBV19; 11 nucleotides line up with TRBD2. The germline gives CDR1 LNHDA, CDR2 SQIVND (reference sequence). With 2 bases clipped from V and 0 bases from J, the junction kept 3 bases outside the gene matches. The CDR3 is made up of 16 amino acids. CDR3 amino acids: CASSITSGGSSYEQYF. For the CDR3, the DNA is TGTGCCAGTAGTATAACTAGCGGGGGCAGCTCCTACGAGCAGTACTTC.

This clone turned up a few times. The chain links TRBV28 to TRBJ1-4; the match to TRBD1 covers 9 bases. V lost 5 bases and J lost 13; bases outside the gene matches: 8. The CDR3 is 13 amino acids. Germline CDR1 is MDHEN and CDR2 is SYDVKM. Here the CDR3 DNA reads TGTGCCAGCAGTCCCCCGGACAGGGGACCACTGTTTTTT. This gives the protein CASSPPDRGPLFF.

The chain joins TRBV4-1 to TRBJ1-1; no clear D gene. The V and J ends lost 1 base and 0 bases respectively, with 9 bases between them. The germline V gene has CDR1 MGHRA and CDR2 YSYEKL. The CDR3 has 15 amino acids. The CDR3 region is CASSQVGLMNTEAFF. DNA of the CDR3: TGCGCCAGCAGCCAAGTTGGACTCATGAACACTGAAGCTTTCTTT.

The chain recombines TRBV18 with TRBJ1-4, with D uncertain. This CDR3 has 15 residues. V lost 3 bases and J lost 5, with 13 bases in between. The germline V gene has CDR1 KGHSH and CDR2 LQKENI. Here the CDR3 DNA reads TGTGCCAGCTCACCCGGACGGACTTTCAATGAAAAACTGTTTTTT. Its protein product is CASSPGRTFNEKLFF.

CDR3 protein: CASSLGYNEQFF. For the CDR3, the DNA is TGCGCCAGCAGTCTAGGGTACAATGAGCAGTTCTTC. The rearrangement uses TRBV23-1 and TRBJ2-1; D remains unclear. TRBV23-1 is designated an ORF whose function remains uncertain. The ends were cut back, 4 bases at V and 4 bases at J, with 5 bases in the middle. The length of the CDR3 is 12 residues.

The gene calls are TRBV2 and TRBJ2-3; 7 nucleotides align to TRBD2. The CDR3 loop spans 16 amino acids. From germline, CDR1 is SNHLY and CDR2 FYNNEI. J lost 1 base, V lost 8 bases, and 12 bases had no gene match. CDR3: CASESGGSRGTDTQYF. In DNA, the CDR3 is TGTGCCAGCGAATCAGGCGGGAGTAGAGGCACAGATACGCAGTATTTT.

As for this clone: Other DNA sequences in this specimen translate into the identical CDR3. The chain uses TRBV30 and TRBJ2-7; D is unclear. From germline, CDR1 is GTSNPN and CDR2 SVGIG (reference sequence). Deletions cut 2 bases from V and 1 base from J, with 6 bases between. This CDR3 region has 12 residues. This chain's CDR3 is CAWSPSSYEQYF. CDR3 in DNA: TGTGCCTGGAGTCCTAGTTCCTACGAGCAGTACTTC.

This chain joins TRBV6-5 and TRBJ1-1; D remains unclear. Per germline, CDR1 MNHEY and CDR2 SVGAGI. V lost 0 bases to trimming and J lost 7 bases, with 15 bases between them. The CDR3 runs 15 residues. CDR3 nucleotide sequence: TGTGCCAGCAGTTACTCTGTTGTGGCGGGTTTTGAAGCTTTCTTT. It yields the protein CASSYSVVAGFEAFF.

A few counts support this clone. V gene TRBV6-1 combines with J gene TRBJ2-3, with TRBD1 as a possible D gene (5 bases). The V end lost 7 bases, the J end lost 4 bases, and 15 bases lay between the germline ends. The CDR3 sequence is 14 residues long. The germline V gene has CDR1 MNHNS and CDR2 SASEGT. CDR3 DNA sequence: TGTGCCAGCACCCCTCCAGGGTCCCCAGATACGCAGTATTTT. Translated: CASTPPGSPDTQYF.

The CDR3 DNA reads as TGTGCCAGCAGCTTAGAGCGGGAGCTCCCCCCGCAGTATTTT. This translates into CASSLERELPPQYF. The chain uses TRBV11-2 and TRBJ2-3, with TRBD2 matching 7 bases. V lost 0 bases and J lost 10; bases outside the gene matches: 7. CDR3 size: 14 residues. Germline V lookup: CDR1 SGHAT, CDR2 FQNNGV.

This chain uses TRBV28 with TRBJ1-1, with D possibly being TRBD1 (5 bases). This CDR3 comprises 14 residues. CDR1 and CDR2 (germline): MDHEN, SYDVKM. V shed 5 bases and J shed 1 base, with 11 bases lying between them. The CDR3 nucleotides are TGTGCCAGCAGTATTCCCCAGGGGAACACTGAAGCTTTCTTT. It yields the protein CASSIPQGNTEAFF.

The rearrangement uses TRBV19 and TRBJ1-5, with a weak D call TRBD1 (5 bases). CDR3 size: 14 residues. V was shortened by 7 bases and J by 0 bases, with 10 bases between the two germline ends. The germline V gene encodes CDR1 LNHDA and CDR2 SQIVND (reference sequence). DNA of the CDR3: TGTGCCAGTACCCCGGGGGGTAGCAATCAGCCCCAGCATTTT. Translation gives CASTPGGSNQPQHF.

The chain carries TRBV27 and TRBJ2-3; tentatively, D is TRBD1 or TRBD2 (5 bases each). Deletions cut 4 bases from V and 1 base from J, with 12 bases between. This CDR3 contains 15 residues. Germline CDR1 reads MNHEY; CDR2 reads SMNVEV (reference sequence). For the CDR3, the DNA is TGTGCCAGCAGTTCCTTGGGGGAAGGCACAGATACGCAGTATTTT. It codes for CASSSLGEGTDTQYF.

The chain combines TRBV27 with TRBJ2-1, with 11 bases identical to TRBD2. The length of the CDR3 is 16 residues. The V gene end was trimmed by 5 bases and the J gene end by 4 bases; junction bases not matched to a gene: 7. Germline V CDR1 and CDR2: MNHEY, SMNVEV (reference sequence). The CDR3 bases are TGTGCCAGCAGTGCGATACTAGCGGGAGTGTACAATGAGCAGTTCTTC. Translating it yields CASSAILAGVYNEQFF.

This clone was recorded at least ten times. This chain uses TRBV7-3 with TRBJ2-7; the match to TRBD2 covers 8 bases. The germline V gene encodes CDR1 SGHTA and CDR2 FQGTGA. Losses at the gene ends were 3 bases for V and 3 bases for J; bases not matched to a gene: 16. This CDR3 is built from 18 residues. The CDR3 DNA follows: TGTGCCAGCAGCTTTTTAGCGGGACGAAGCCTAGGGAACTACGAGCAGTACTTC. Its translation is CASSFLAGRSLGNYEQYF. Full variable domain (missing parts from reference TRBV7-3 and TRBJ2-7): GAGVSQTPSNKVTEKGKYVELRCDPISGHTALYWYRQSLGQGPEFLIYFQGTGAADDSGLPNDRFFAVRPEGSVSTLKIQRTERGDSAVYLCASSFLAGRSLGNYEQYFGPGTRLTVT.

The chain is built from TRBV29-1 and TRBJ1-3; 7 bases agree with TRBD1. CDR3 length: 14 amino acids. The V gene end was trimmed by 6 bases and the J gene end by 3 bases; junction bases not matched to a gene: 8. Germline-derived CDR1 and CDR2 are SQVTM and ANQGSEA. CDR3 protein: CSVQTGARGNTIYF. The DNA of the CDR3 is TGCAGCGTACAAACAGGGGCACGTGGAAACACCATATATTTT.

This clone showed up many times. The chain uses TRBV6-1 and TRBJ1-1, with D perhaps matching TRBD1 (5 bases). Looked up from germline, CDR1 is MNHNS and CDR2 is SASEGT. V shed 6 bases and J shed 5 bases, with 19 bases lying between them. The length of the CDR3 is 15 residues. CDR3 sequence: CASSPSDTGATEAFF. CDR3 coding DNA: TGTGCCAGCAGCCCCTCGGACACAGGTGCTACTGAAGCTTTCTTT.

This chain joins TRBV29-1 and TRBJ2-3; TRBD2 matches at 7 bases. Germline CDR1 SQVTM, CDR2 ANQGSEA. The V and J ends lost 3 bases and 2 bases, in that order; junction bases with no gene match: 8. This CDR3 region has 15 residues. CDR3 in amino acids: CSVEPPGLNTDTQYF. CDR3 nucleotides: TGCAGCGTTGAGCCCCCGGGACTAAACACAGATACGCAGTATTTT.

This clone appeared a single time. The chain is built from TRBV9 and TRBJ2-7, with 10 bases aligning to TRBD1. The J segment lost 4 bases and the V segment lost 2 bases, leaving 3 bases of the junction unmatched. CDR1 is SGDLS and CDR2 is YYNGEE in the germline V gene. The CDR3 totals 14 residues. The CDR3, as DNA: TGTGCCAGCAGCGTGACAGGGGGCTCGTACGAGCAGTACTTC. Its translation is CASSVTGGSYEQYF.

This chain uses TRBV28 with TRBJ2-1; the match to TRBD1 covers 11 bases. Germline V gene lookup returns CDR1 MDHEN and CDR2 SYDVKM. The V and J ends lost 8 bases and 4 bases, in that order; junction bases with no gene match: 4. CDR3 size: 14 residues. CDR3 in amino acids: CASGTGGGYNEQFF. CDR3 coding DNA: TGTGCCAGCGGGACAGGGGGAGGATACAATGAGCAGTTCTTC.

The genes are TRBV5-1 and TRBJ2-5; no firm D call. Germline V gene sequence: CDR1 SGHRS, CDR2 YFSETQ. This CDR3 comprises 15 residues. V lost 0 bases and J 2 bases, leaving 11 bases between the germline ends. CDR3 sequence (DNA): TGCGCCAGCAGCTTGGATAGCCCCTTGCAAGAGACCCAGTACTTC. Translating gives CASSLDSPLQETQYF.

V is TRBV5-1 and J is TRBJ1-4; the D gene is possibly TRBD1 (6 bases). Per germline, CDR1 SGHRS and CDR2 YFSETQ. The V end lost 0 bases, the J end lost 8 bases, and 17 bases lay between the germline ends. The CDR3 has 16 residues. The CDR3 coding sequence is TGCGCCAGCAGCTTGGTGGGGGGCCGGGTTCGAGAAAAACTGTTTTTT. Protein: CASSLVGGRVREKLFF. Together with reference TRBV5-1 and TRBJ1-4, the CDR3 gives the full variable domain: KAGVTQTPRYLIKTRGQQVTLSCSPISGHRSVSWYQQTPGQGLQFLFEYFSETQRNKGNFPGRFSGRQFSNSRSEMNVSTLELGDSALYLCASSLVGGRVREKLFFGSGTQLSVL.

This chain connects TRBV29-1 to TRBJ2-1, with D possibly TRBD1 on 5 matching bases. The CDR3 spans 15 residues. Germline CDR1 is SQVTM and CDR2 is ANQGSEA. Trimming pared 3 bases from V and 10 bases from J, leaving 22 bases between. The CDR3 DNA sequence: TGCAGCGTTGATAGGGCTGGGGCAAGTCATAGAGAGCAGTTCTTC. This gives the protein CSVDRAGASHREQFF.